This entry concerns a single TCR beta chain. Its antigen is as yet unknown. These data belong to a study of PD-1 blockade in classical Hodgkin lymphoma. Study-wide results and limits: Nivolumab starters within 1 year of ASCT were excluded. Complete responders matched newly diagnosed patients in baseline diversity.

In germline, CDR1 is SEHNR, CDR2 FQNEAQ (reference sequence). The germline V and J ends were trimmed by 3 bases and 1 base, with 12 bases remaining between them. This CDR3 spans 15 amino acids. Each patient experienced a relapse that followed autologous stem cell transplantation, and brentuximab vedotin exposure varied. Patients had relapsed/refractory classical Hodgkin lymphoma with complete response, partial response or progressive disease as best response. TCRdb's table, derived via immunoSEQ multiplex PCR, lists solely in-frame clones and lacks some. The table records some 13,000 clones, more than 85% of them present only once.

This specimen consisted of peripheral blood mononuclear cells (PBMCs), obtained at baseline. The source of this sequence is a human donor with classical Hodgkin lymphoma. The V and J genes are TRBV7-9 and TRBJ1-1; D perhaps matches TRBD1 (5 bases). The CDR3 sequence is CASSFPTGGNTEAFF. The CDR3 DNA sequence: TGTGCCAGCAGCTTCCCGACGGGGGGGAACACTGAAGCTTTCTTT.